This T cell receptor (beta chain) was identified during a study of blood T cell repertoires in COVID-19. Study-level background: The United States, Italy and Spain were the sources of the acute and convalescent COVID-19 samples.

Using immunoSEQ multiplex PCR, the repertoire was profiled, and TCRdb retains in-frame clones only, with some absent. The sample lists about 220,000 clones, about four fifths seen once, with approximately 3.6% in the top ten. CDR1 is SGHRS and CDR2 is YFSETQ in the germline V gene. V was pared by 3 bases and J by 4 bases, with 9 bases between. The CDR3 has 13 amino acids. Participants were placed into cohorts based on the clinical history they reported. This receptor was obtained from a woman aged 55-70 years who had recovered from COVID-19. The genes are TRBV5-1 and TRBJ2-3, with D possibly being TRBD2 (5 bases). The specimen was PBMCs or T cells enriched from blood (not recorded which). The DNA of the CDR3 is TGCGCCAGCAGCTATAGGAGGCCAGATACGCAGTATTTT. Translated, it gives CASSYRRPDTQYF. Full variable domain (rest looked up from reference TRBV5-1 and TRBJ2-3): KAGVTQTPRYLIKTRGQQVTLSCSPISGHRSVSWYQQTPGQGLQFLFEYFSETQRNKGNFPGRFSGRQFSNSRSEMNVSTLELGDSALYLCASSYRRPDTQYFGPGTRLTVL.